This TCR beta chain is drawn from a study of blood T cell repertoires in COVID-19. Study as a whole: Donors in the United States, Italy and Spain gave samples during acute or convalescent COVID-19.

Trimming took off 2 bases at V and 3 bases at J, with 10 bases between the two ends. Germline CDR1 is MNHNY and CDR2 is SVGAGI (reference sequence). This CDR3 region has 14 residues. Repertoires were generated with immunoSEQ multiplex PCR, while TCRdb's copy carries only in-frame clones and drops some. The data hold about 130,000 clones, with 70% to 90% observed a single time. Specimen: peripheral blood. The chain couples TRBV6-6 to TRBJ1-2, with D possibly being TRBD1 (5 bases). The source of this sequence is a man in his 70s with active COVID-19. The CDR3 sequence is CASSYGGVDYGYTF. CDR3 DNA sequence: TGTGCCAGCAGTTACGGGGGGGTTGACTATGGCTACACCTTC.